This T cell receptor beta chain was observed in a study of shared clonotypes between healthy human individuals. Study background: The donor group consisted of two women and a few men, aged 18 to 49. Study-level findings and limits: At large depth, rarefaction still showed sorted-subset sequencing to be incomplete.

Naive CD8 cells lacked CD45RO and underwent positive selection for CCR7, leaving out terminally differentiated effector memory CD45RA+ cells. In the sorted-subset replicate PCRs, around 220 ng DNA, 30,000 or so T cell genomes, was used. Measured with immunoSEQ multiplex PCR; TCRdb has only the in-frame clones, and not every one. The data show approximately 740,000 clones, approximately 92% seen once. Remarks on this clone: What it binds is not known.

Germline CDR1 SEHNR, CDR2 FQNEAQ (reference sequence). The V segment lost 4 bases and the J segment 7 bases; nucleotides outside the gene matches: 5. CDR3 length: 14 residues. The rearrangement uses TRBV7-9 and TRBJ1-5; 9 positions agree with TRBD1. The specimen was naive CD8+ T cells sorted from blood. The sequence was collected from a man aged 25-45 years in good health. The CDR3 DNA reads TGTGCCAGCAGCTCAACGACAGGGGGACAGCCCCAGCATTTT. Its protein is CASSSTTGGQPQHF.